Shown below are 9 T cell receptor beta chains from a single sample sequenced in a study of blood T cell repertoires in COVID-19. Produced via immunoSEQ multiplex PCR; TCRdb's table is partial and in-frame only. The table has a few hundred thousand clones, 85% seen once. Sequenced material: PBMCs or T cells enriched from blood (not recorded which). These receptors came from a woman between 50 and 59 years old who had been exposed to COVID-19.

This clone turned up a few times. The gene calls are TRBV9 and TRBJ1-1; 8 bases are shared with TRBD1. This CDR3 contains 14 residues. Germline-derived CDR1 and CDR2 are SGDLS and YYNGEE. J lost 10 bases, V lost 2 bases, and 10 bases had no gene match. This CDR3 reads CASSVGGQAATAFF. The DNA of the CDR3 is TGTGCCAGCAGCGTGGGGGGACAGGCGGCAACAGCTTTCTTT.

The genes are TRBV7-2 and TRBJ2-1; D not certain. This CDR3 region has 11 residues. Germline CDR1 is SGHTA and CDR2 is FQGNSA. V lost 5 bases and J lost 10, with 9 bases in between. This chain's CDR3 is CASSLGIEQFF. The CDR3 coding sequence is TGTGCCAGCAGCCTTGGCATAGAGCAGTTCTTC.

V usage is TRBV14 and J usage is TRBJ2-7; the D gene is possibly TRBD2 (5 bases). Germline values: CDR1 SGHDN, CDR2 FVKESK. The CDR3 totals 17 residues. V was trimmed by 2 bases and J by 7 bases, leaving 24 bases between them. The CDR3 sequence is CASSQRLLDRDLEEQYF. CDR3 DNA: TGTGCCAGCAGCCAACGGTTGCTGGACCGGGATCTGGAAGAGCAGTACTTC.

The rearrangement joins TRBV7-9 to TRBJ2-7, with D unresolved. From germline, CDR1 is SEHNR and CDR2 FQNEAQ (reference sequence). Trimming took off 1 base at V and 4 bases at J, with 11 bases between the two ends. This CDR3 comprises 14 residues. The CDR3 sequence is CASSLDLSEYEQYF. The CDR3 nucleotides are TGTGCCAGCAGCTTAGATCTGTCGGAGTACGAGCAGTACTTC.

The chain joins TRBV12-5 to TRBJ1-1; the D gene is possibly TRBD1 (6 bases). Germline lookup yields CDR1 LGHNT and CDR2 FRNRAP. The CDR3 has 11 amino acids. The ends were cut back, 7 bases at V and 10 bases at J, with 13 bases in the middle. Here the CDR3 reads CASARGGLAFF. The CDR3 nucleotides are TGTGCTAGTGCCCGGGGGGGGCTAGCTTTCTTT.

This rearrangement joins TRBV30 to TRBJ1-5; D is uncertain. Trimming removed 5 bases at V and 0 bases at J, with 8 bases between. Per the germline V gene, CDR1 is GTSNPN and CDR2 is SVGIG (reference sequence). The CDR3 is made up of 13 amino acids. CDR3 region: CAWRENSNQPQHF. In DNA, the CDR3 is TGTGCCTGGCGGGAAAATAGCAATCAGCCCCAGCATTTT.

The chain links TRBV19 to TRBJ2-7; 8 bases map to TRBD1. Germline trimming cut 6 bases from V and 2 bases from J; bases unmatched to any gene: 15. Germline V gene data show CDR1 as LNHDA and CDR2 as SQIVND (reference sequence). The CDR3 has 17 residues. The CDR3 DNA reads TGTGCCAGTAGGACAACGACAGGACAGGGATCCGCCTACGAGCAGTACTTC. It translates to CASRTTTGQGSAYEQYF.

The gene calls are TRBV7-3 and TRBJ1-1; the D is unclear. V was clipped by 5 bases and J by 3 bases, with 10 bases between them. This CDR3 region has 13 residues. Germline assignment: CDR1 SGHTA and CDR2 FQGTGA. This CDR3 is CASSPAADTEAFF. The DNA of the CDR3 is TGTGCCAGCAGCCCGGCGGCCGACACTGAAGCTTTCTTT.

The chain has TRBV5-1 and TRBJ1-1; the D is unclear. Germline CDR1 and CDR2: SGHRS and YFSETQ. The CDR3 totals 14 residues. The V and J ends lost 0 bases and 4 bases respectively, with 10 bases between them. The CDR3 DNA is TGCGCCAGCAGCTTGGCGTCCCTAGGCACTGAAGCTTTCTTT. Amino acids: CASSLASLGTEAFF.